This record concerns one TCR beta chain sequence. The antigen is unknown. V lost 0 bases and J lost 6, with 12 bases in between. Germline V gene data show CDR1 as SGHRS and CDR2 as YFSETQ. The CDR3 consists of 14 residues. This sample was included in a study of T cell responses to AZD1222 COVID-19 vaccine. The study's findings and limits: Unmutated regions of variants are reportedly targeted by nearly half of spike-specific TCRs.

Libraries were prepared by immunoSEQ multiplex PCR; TCRdb keeps only in-frame clonotypes and omits some of them. The sample lists tens of thousands of clones, 70% to 90% occurring once. This clonotype was obtained from an adult in good health. The chain is built from TRBV5-1 and TRBJ1-2; no definite D call. Sequencing was performed on peripheral blood, taken on day 0 of AZD1222 vaccination. The CDR3 DNA follows: TGCGCCAGCAGCTTGGGTGGCGCTAGGGATGGCTACACCTTC. It translates to CASSLGGARDGYTF.